Listed below are T cell receptor beta chains from one sample, sequenced in a study of blood T cell repertoires in COVID-19. The protocol was immunoSEQ multiplex PCR, while the TCRdb copy is restricted to in-frame clones and leaves out a portion. Of 200,000 or so clones detected, 65% to 85% appear once; the ten largest clones hold 3%. Material: peripheral blood. These receptors were taken from a woman in her twenties or thirties who had recovered from COVID-19. Both conserved end residues are trimmed from each CDR3. The order of the fields is J gene, V gene, CDR3 protein.

j_call: TRBJ1-5
v_call: TRBV7-8
cdr3_aa: ASSLDRGNQPQH

j_call: TRBJ1-5
v_call: TRBV6-6
cdr3_aa: ASNLEGDRGHQPQH

j_call: TRBJ2-1
v_call: TRBV13
cdr3_aa: ASSGGQSPYNEQF

j_call: TRBJ2-2
v_call: TRBV15
cdr3_aa: ATRQGLAGELF

j_call: TRBJ1-2
v_call: TRBV6-1
cdr3_aa: ASSDRGGREGYT

j_call: TRBJ2-7
v_call: TRBV5-4
cdr3_aa: ASSSGDRGEYEQY

j_call: TRBJ2-2
v_call: TRBV7-3
cdr3_aa: ASSLERDNTGELF

j_call: TRBJ2-2
v_call: TRBV5-1
cdr3_aa: ASSAGLASNTGELF

j_call: TRBJ1-3
v_call: TRBV12-3/TRBV12-4
cdr3_aa: ASRDSSGNTIY

j_call: TRBJ2-1
v_call: TRBV7-9
cdr3_aa: AHTSGEFDEQF

j_call: TRBJ2-5
v_call: TRBV11-1
cdr3_aa: ASSLHRGETETQY